This T cell receptor (beta chain) appears in the sequencing data of a study of T cells in women clearing cervical HPV infection (dated by TCRdb to the late 2010s). Broadly, across the study: The cases were roughly 25 women with histologically confirmed HPV16-related CIN3 or worse, and 2 of these cases were invasive cancers. The controls were 25 women whose single incident HPV16 infection cleared within 12 months with no development of precancer or cancer. Blood from cases was collected at the visit at which the lesion was first identified, whereas blood from controls was collected once infection was no longer detected. Among cases, blood sampling occurred a median of 149 days after lesion detection, with an interquartile range of roughly 90 to 230 days. Because only a few women had HLA typing data, the possibility that HLA type acted as a confounder could not be ruled out. This exploratory proof-of-principle case-control study, nested within the Guanacaste HPV Natural History Study in Costa Rica, compared TCR repertoires among women with different cervical HPV16 outcomes. Cases and controls were matched on age within five years and on year of sample collection. Cases had a median age of almost 35 years and controls had a median age of about 37, with no significant differences in baseline characteristics. The parent cohort enrolled 10,049 women aged 18 or older in Guanacaste, Costa Rica, in 1993 to 1994 and followed the women for approximately seven years. Five blinded duplicates per group were added as quality controls, giving about 60 samples: approximately 50 participants and ten or so replicates.

Every participant had a single incident cervical HPV16 infection, and prevalent HPV16 infections were excluded. Cervical HPV DNA was detected with MY09/MY11 PCR, and genotyping was done with dot-blot hybridization. Under 17 mL of heparinized blood was centrifuged, after which the buffy coat was aliquoted, frozen at -30 degrees C, and then stored at -80 degrees C. QIAGEN kits were used to extract genomic DNA from buffy coat specimens. Regarding this clone: Its recognized antigen is unknown. The CDR3 end falls 3 residues outside the read, so it is completed with the germline J gene.

The immunoSEQ assay used multiplex PCR to amplify TCR beta CDR3 regions from an average of approximately 1,200 ng of genomic DNA per sample. Primer bias was corrected in the assay by using a complete synthetic TCR repertoire to establish an amplification baseline. Amplicons were sequenced on the Illumina platform. The original pipeline was this. Sequences were error-corrected by clustering with frequency ratios and a modified nearest-neighbor algorithm and were then analyzed in the immunoSEQ Analyzer with IMGT gene definitions. At each rarefaction depth, TCR richness and evenness were averaged across 20 rarefaction repeats, and samples with fewer sequences than that depth were excluded. Wilcoxon rank sum tests with FDR correction were used to compare relative abundances of V, D and J genes between the groups. In the blinded duplicates, the intraclass correlation was 90% to 97% for TCR richness and averaged around 78% across around 66 gene segments. What TCRdb holds here is the immuneACCESS table cut down to in-frame rearrangements. Part of the clones is not present; checked against another copy, under half of the missing clones reflect an unresolved V gene, and the others are unexplained. That table furnishes V, J and clone size, whereas the DNA furnished D and trimming. For this sample, the table gives tens of thousands of clones. 1% to 1.5% of the sample rests with the top ten.

Broad study findings and their caveats: Cases were distinguished from controls with an estimated AUC of roughly 0.81 by random forest classifiers combining richness and V gene abundances. Because of the cross-sectional design, the study could not determine whether the associations came before infection or resulted from infection, and neither effector/memory subsets nor HPV-specific T cells were isolated. Lower TRBV6-7 relative abundance was observed in cases than in controls (around 0.1% versus 0.15%; Bonferroni P = 0.0008). Across sequencing depths, CIN3+ cases showed significantly higher TCR repertoire richness than controls, but evenness did not differ between the groups. Because the number of T cells in each sample was unknown, differences in richness could reflect differing T-cell content rather than repertoire biology.

CDR1 and CDR2 are read off the germline V gene (reference sequence) as WNHNN and SYGVQD. Relative to germline, V is missing 11 bases and J is missing 2 bases, with 17 bases of the junction outside any gene match. The CDR3, from cysteine to phenylalanine, totals 17 residues. The DNA shown is the part of the CDR3 that was read: 42 bases, in frame from base 1. Sequences were obtained from blood buffy coat. This receptor was obtained from a woman aged 18 to 75 with a cervical HPV16 infection that either progressed to CIN3+ or cleared (not recorded which). Recombination connected TRBV10-1 to TRBJ1-4; 7 bases in the junction line up with TRBD1. The CDR3 region: CAAPKQGRPSTNEKLFF. The covered CDR3 bases are TGCGCCGCACCTAAACAGGGGCGCCCTTCGACTAATGAAAAA.